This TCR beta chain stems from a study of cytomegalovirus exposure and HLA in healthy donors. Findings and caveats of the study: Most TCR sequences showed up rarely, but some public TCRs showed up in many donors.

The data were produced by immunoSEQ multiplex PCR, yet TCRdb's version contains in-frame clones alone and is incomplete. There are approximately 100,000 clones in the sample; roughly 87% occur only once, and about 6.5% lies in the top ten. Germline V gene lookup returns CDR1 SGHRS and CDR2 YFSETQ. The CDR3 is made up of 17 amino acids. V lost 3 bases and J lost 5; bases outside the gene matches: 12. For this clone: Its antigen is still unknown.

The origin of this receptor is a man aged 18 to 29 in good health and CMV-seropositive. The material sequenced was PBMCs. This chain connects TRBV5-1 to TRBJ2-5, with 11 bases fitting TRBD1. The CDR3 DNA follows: TGCGCCAGCAGCTCAACTTCCGGGACAGGGGGTGGCGAGACCCAGTACTTC. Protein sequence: CASSSTSGTGGGETQYF.